The sequence of this T cell receptor (beta chain) was determined in a study of blood T cell repertoires in COVID-19. Germline V gene data show CDR1 as KGHDR and CDR2 as SFDVKD. This CDR3 has 14 residues. Trimming at V came to 3 bases and at J to 15 bases, leaving 11 bases not matched to a gene. The protocol was immunoSEQ multiplex PCR, while the TCRdb copy is restricted to in-frame clones and leaves out a portion. The sample comprises roughly 40,000 clones, around 88% of which are singletons, and about 4% rests with the top ten. J is TRBJ1-3 and V is TRBV24-1, with 9 bases matching TRBD1. The clonotype originates from a human donor in a cohort sampled during active COVID-19. The material sequenced was peripheral blood. Here the CDR3 reads CATSDRDREWTEYF. In DNA form, the CDR3 reads TGTGCCACCAGTGATCGGGACAGGGAGTGGACGGAATATTTT.